The 8 T cell receptor beta chains presented below share a single source sample, sequenced in a study of blood T cell repertoires in COVID-19. Using immunoSEQ multiplex PCR, the repertoire was profiled, and TCRdb retains in-frame clones only, with some absent. The table has roughly 250,000 clones, approximately 85% seen once. The sample consisted of peripheral blood. The receptors come from a man in his forties with acute or convalescent COVID-19.

This clone came up once. J is TRBJ1-1 and V is TRBV28, with 8 bases identical to TRBD1. J lost 4 bases, V lost 4 bases, and 5 bases had no gene match. The germline V gene encodes CDR1 MDHEN and CDR2 SYDVKM. The CDR3 consists of 14 residues. In DNA form, the CDR3 reads TGTGCCAGCAGTTCCCCCAGGGGGCGCACTGAAGCTTTCTTT. Its protein product is CASSSPRGRTEAFF.

The J gene is TRBJ1-2, the V gene TRBV6-6, with 9 nucleotides matching TRBD1. CDR1 and CDR2 from the germline V gene are MNHNY and SVGAGI (reference sequence). The CDR3 extends over 16 amino acids. V was pared by 0 bases and J by 7 bases, with 9 bases of the junction left unmatched. CDR3 region: CASSYSGTGSGRGYTF. The CDR3 DNA reads as TGTGCCAGCAGTTACTCCGGGACAGGGAGTGGTCGTGGCTACACCTTC.

The V gene is TRBV5-4, the J gene TRBJ1-2; 8 bases fit TRBD1. The germline CDR1 and CDR2 sequences are SGHNT and YYREEE (reference sequence). The CDR3 covers 13 residues. V was clipped by 0 bases and J by 8 bases; unmatched bases: 3. The CDR3 region has the DNA TGTGCCAGCAGCTTGGAAGGACAGGGAGGCTACACCTTC. Translating it yields CASSLEGQGGYTF.

The chain carries TRBV5-6 and TRBJ2-7; TRBD1 aligns across 7 bases. Trimming removed 5 bases from V and 2 bases from J; junction bases left unmatched: 4. CDR3 length equals 13 residues. The germline CDR1 and CDR2 sequences are SGHDT and YYEEEE. The CDR3 DNA reads as TGTGCCAGCAGAGGGACAGCCACCTACGAGCAGTACTTC. Translating gives CASRGTATYEQYF. The full variable domain, with the rest looked up from reference TRBV5-6 and TRBJ2-7, is DAGVTQSPTHLIKTRGQQVTLRCSPKSGHDTVSWYQQALGQGPQFIFQYYEEEERQRGNFPDRFSGHQFPNYSSELNVNALLLGDSALYLCASRGTATYEQYFGPGTRLTVT.

About this clone: This same CDR3 is encoded by further DNA sequences in the sample. This chain joins TRBV6-2 or TRBV6-3 and TRBJ2-7; TRBD1 matches at 7 bases. Trimming at V came to 5 bases and at J to 2 bases, leaving 0 bases not matched to a gene. Germline V gene lookup returns CDR1 MNHEY and CDR2 SVGEGT. This CDR3 is 12 amino acids long. The CDR3, as DNA: TGTGCCAGCAGTGACAGGGCCTACGAGCAGTACTTC. This codes for CASSDRAYEQYF.

Written as DNA, the CDR3 is TGTGCCAGCAGCTTTTTTAACAGGGGAACTGAAGCTTTCTTT. It encodes CASSFFNRGTEAFF. The chain combines TRBV5-6 with TRBJ1-1, with 7 nucleotides matching TRBD1. The germline V gene encodes CDR1 SGHDT and CDR2 YYEEEE. Losses at the gene ends were 2 bases for V and 5 bases for J; bases not matched to a gene: 6. The CDR3 covers 14 residues.

V usage is TRBV2 and J usage is TRBJ1-5; D gene ambiguous. Trimming took off 3 bases at V and 1 base at J, with 7 bases between the two ends. In germline, CDR1 is SNHLY, CDR2 FYNNEI. The length of the CDR3 is 14 residues. CDR3 residues: CASSDPRSNQPQHF. In nucleotides, the CDR3 is TGTGCCAGCAGTGACCCGAGGAGCAATCAGCCCCAGCATTTT.

The genes are TRBV11-2 and TRBJ1-2; maybe TRBD1 (5 bases). The germline V gene has CDR1 SGHAT and CDR2 FQNNGV. V lost 3 bases, J lost 3 bases, and 8 bases lay in between. There are 13 residues in the CDR3. CDR3 amino acids: CASSLGGYYGYTF. The CDR3 nucleotides read TGTGCCAGCAGCTTGGGGGGATACTATGGCTACACCTTC.